This TCR beta chain appears in the sequencing data of a study of blood T cells in healthy people across ages. Trimming pared 6 bases from V and 4 bases from J, leaving 16 bases between. The CDR3 length is 15 residues. The germline V gene has CDR1 LNHDA and CDR2 SQIVND (reference sequence). Combining a sample-barcoded 5' primer with a J-beta primer mix, a second PCR ran for 7 to 11 cycles. Via MiXCR, TCRdb re-called the 5' RACE reads, giving one row per CDR3 protein. Of hundreds of thousands of distinct CDR3 sequences listed, roughly two fifths were seen once; the top ten hold roughly 30%. The origin of this receptor is a man older than 75 in good health. The sequencing sample was made of blood. The chain recombines TRBV19 with TRBJ1-5; D perhaps matches TRBD1 (5 bases). Here the CDR3 reads CASRPGGSRNQPQHF. The CDR3 DNA follows: TGTGCCAGTAGGCCCGGGGGGAGTCGGAATCAGCCCCAGCATTTT.